This T cell receptor beta chain is drawn from a study of OX40 agonist ivuxolimab in advanced cancers. Patients with a history of autoimmune disease or on systemic immunosuppression were excluded. J lost 7 bases, V lost 8 bases, and 3 bases had no gene match. Germline CDR1 MNHNS, CDR2 SASEGT. The CDR3 consists of 14 residues. The method was immunoSEQ multiplex PCR; TCRdb's version includes in-frame clones alone and lacks a portion of them. Among about 22,000 clones, 70% to 90% were seen once, and the ten largest hold roughly 30%. This TCR derives from an adult with an advanced solid tumor such as melanoma, head and neck, liver or kidney cancer. This material consisted of CD4+ or CD8+ T cells sorted from blood, taken in a trial of the OX40 agonist ivuxolimab. The chain recombines TRBV6-1 with TRBJ2-1; 15 nucleotides agree with TRBD2. The CDR3 sequence: CASGTSGGWNEQFF. The CDR3 region has the DNA TGTGCCAGCGGGACTAGCGGGGGGTGGAATGAGCAGTTCTTC.